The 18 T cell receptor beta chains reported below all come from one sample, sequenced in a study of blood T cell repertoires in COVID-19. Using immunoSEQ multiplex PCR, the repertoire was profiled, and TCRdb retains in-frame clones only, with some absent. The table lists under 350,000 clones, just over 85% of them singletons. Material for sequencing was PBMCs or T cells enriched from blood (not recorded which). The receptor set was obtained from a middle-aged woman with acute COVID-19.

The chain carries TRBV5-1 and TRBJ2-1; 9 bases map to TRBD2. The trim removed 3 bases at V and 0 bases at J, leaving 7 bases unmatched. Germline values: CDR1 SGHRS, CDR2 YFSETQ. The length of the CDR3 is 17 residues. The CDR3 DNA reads TGCGCCAGCAGCTCGAGGACTAGCGCCTACTCCTACAATGAGCAGTTCTTC. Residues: CASSSRTSAYSYNEQFF.

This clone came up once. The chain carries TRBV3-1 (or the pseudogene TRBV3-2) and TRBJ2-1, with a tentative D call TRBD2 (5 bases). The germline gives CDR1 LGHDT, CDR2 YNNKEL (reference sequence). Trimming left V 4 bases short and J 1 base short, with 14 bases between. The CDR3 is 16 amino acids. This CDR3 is CASSLMAGRSYNEQFF. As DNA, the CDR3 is TGTGCCAGCAGCCTCATGGCGGGTAGGTCCTACAATGAGCAGTTCTTC.

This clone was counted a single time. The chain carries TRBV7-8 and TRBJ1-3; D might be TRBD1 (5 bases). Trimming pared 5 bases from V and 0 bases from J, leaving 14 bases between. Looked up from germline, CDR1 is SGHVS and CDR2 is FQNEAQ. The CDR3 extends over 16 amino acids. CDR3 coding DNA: TGTGCCAGCAGCACCGGGGGTGTTATCTCTGGAAACACCATATATTTT. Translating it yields CASSTGGVISGNTIYF.

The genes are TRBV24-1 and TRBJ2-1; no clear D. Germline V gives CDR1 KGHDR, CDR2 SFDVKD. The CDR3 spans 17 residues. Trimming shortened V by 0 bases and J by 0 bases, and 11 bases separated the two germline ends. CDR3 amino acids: CATSDLPTSGSYNEQFF. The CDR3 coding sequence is TGTGCCACCAGTGATTTGCCGACAAGTGGCTCCTACAATGAGCAGTTCTTC.

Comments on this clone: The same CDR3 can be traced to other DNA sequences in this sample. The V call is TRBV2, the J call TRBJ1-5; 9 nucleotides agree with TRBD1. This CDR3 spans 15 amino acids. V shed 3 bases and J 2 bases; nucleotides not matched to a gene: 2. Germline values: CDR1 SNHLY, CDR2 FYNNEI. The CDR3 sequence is CASSDRTGGNQPQHF. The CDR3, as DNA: TGTGCCAGCAGTGACCGGACAGGGGGCAATCAGCCCCAGCATTTT.

CDR3 region: CASSLAAGDYNEQFF. Written as DNA, the CDR3 is TGCGCCAGCAGCTTGGCTGCGGGAGACTACAATGAGCAGTTCTTC. The J gene is TRBJ2-1, the V gene TRBV5-1; TRBD2 matches 7 bases. J lost 3 bases, V lost 0 bases, and 3 bases had no gene match. Germline V gene sequence: CDR1 SGHRS, CDR2 YFSETQ. This CDR3 contains 15 residues.

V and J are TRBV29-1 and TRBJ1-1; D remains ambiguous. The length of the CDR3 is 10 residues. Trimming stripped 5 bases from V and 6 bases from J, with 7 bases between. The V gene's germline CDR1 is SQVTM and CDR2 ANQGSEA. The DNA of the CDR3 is TGCAGCGTTTTGAGGTCTGAAGCTTTCTTT. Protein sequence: CSVLRSEAFF. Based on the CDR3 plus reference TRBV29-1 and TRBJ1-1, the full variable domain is SAVISQKPSRDICQRGTSLTIQCQVDSQVTMMFWYRQQPGQSLTLIATANQGSEATYESGFVIDKFPISRPNLTFSTLTVSNMSPEDSSIYLCSVLRSEAFFGQGTRLTVV.

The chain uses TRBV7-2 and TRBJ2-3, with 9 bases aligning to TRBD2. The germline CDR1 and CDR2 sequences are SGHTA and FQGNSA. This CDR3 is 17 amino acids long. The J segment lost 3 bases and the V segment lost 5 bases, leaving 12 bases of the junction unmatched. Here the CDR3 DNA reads TGTGCCAGCAGCCCTCGTAGCGGGAGAAGGGGTACAGATACGCAGTATTTT. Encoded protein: CASSPRSGRRGTDTQYF.

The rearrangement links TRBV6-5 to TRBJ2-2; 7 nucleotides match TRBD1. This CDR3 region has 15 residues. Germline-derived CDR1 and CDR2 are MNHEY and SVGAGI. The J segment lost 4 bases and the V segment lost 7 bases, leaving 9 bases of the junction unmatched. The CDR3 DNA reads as TGTGCCAGCACAATAATGGGACAGCTCACCGGGGAGCTGTTTTTT. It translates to CASTIMGQLTGELFF.

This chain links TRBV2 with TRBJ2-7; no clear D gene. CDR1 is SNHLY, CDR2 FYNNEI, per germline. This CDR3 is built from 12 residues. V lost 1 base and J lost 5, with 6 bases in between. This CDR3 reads CASSEGGDEQYF. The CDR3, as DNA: TGTGCCAGCAGTGAAGGTGGAGACGAGCAGTACTTC. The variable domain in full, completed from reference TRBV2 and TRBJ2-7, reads EPEVTQTPSHQVTQMGQEVILRCVPISNHLYFYWYRQILGQKVEFLVSFYNNEISEKSEIFDDQFSVERPDGSNFTLKIRSTKLEDSAMYFCASSEGGDEQYFGPGTRLTVT.

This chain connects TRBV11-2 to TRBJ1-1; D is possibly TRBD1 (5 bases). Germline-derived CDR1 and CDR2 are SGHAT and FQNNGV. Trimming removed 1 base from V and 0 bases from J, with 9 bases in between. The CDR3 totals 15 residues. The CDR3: CASSLAAGLNTEAFF. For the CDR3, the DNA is TGTGCCAGCAGCTTAGCGGCAGGGTTGAACACTGAAGCTTTCTTT.

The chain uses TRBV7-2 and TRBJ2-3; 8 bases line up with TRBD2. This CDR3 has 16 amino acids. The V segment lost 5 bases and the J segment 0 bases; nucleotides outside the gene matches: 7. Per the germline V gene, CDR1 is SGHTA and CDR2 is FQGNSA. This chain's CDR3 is CASSPLAGSSTDTQYF. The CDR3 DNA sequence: TGTGCCAGCAGCCCCTTAGCGGGGTCTAGCACAGATACGCAGTATTTT.

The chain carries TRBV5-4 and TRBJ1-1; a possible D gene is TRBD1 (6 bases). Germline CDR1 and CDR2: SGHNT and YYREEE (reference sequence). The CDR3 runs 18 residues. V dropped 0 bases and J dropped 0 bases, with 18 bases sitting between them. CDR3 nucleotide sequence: TGTGCCAGCAGCTTGGAGGGGCCGGCGGGGGGCTTGAACACTGAAGCTTTCTTT. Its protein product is CASSLEGPAGGLNTEAFF.

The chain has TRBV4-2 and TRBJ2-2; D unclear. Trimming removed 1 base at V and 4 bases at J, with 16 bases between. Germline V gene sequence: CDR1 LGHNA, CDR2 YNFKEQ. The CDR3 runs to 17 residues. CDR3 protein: CASSQAVVRLSTGELFF. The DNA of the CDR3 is TGTGCCAGCAGCCAAGCGGTAGTTCGATTGTCCACCGGGGAGCTGTTTTTT.

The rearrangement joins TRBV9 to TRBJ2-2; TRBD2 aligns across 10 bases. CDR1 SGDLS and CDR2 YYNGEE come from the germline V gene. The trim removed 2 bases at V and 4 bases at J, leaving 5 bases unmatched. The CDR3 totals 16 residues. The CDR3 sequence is CASSVTAGGPTGELFF. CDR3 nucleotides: TGTGCCAGCAGCGTTACAGCGGGAGGGCCCACCGGGGAGCTGTTTTTT.

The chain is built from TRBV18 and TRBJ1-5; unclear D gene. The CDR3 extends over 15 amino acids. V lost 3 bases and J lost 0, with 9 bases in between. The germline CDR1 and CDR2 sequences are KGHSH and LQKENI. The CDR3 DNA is TGTGCCAGCTCACCCGGTCCGTATAGCAATCAGCCCCAGCATTTT. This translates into CASSPGPYSNQPQHF.

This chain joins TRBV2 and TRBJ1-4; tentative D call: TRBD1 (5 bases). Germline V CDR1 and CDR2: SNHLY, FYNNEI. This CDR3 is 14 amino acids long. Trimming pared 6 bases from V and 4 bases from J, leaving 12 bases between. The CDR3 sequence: CASSQGWVNEKLFF. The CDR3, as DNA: TGTGCCAGCAGCCAGGGATGGGTTAATGAAAAACTGTTTTTT.

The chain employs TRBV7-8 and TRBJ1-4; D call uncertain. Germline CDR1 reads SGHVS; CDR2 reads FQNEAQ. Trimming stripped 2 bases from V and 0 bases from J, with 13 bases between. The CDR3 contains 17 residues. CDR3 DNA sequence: TGTGCCAGCAGCTTAAACTCGAGGGCAGCAACTAATGAAAAACTGTTTTTT. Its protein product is CASSLNSRAATNEKLFF.